The 30 T cell receptor beta chains listed next were all sequenced from one sample in a study of blood T cells in healthy people across ages. The authors ran a second PCR of roughly 6 to 12 cycles using a sample-barcoded 5' primer and a J-beta primer mix. TCRdb used MiXCR to reprocess the 5' RACE reads, holding one entry per CDR3 protein. The sample lists more than 800,000 distinct CDR3 sequences, more than 25% seen once, with 15% to 20% in the top ten. Specimen: blood. The source of these receptors is a woman aged 80 or over in good health.

Points on this clonotype: A much more abundant neighbour one base away suggests this may be a read error. The chain couples TRBV6-2 or TRBV6-3 to TRBJ2-7, with D perhaps matching TRBD1 (6 bases). The CDR3 consists of 13 residues. Between the trimmed V and J ends, which lost 2 bases and 3 bases, there was a span of 8 bases. Germline V gene data show CDR1 as MNHEY and CDR2 as SVGEGT. CDR3 in amino acids: CASSYARGYEQYF. CDR3 in DNA: TGTGCCAGCAGTTACGCCAGGGGCTACGAGCAGTACTTC.

This clonotype was seen at least ten times. The rearrangement joins TRBV12-3 or TRBV12-4 to TRBJ2-3, with 7 positions matching TRBD2. The CDR3 spans 15 residues. The junction had 5 bases not matched to a gene; V was cut back by 3 bases and J by 2 bases. CDR3 in DNA: TGTGCCAGCAGTTTTGGCGGGAGAACCACAGATACGCAGTATTTT. Its protein product is CASSFGGRTTDTQYF.

This clonotype was seen many times. This sequence joins TRBV7-2 and TRBJ2-1; 9 bases line up with TRBD2. The CDR3 loop spans 18 amino acids. From germline, CDR1 is SGHTA and CDR2 FQGNSA. After removal of 4 bases from V and 4 bases from J, the junction contained 14 bases not matched to a gene. The CDR3 DNA is TGTGCCAGCAGCTCACCCGGTGGGGCGGGGGGGCCTTACAATGAGCAGTTCTTC. Translation gives CASSSPGGAGGPYNEQFF.

This clonotype showed up many times. The chain has TRBV20-1 and TRBJ2-5; 9 bases are shared with TRBD1. Germline V gene lookup returns CDR1 DFQATT and CDR2 SNEGSKA (reference sequence). The CDR3 covers 15 residues. With V trimmed by 1 base and J by 5 bases, 8 bases remained unmatched. The CDR3 loop reads CSARVTGGASETQYF. Written as DNA, the CDR3 is TGCAGTGCTAGAGTTACAGGGGGCGCATCGGAGACCCAGTACTTC.

The chain joins TRBV12-5 to TRBJ1-1; no clear D gene. Trimming pared 4 bases from V and 4 bases from J, leaving 1 base between. The CDR3 has 10 amino acids. Germline-derived CDR1 and CDR2 are LGHNT and FRNRAP. DNA of the CDR3: TGTGCTAGTGGTTCCACTGAAGCTTTCTTT. Amino acid sequence: CASGSTEAFF.

This clonotype has a handful of counts. The chain has TRBV7-2 and TRBJ2-3, with 9 bases that match TRBD1. Germline V gene sequence: CDR1 SGHTA, CDR2 FQGNSA. The V segment lost 4 bases and the J segment 2 bases; nucleotides outside the gene matches: 4. The CDR3 is 15 amino acids. CDR3: CASSSGQGTTDTQYF. CDR3 DNA: TGTGCCAGCAGCTCGGGACAGGGAACCACAGATACGCAGTATTTT.

A remark on this clonotype: A read error may explain this, as a much larger clone is one base away. This chain uses TRBV12-3 or TRBV12-4 with TRBJ2-3, with 8 bases lining up with TRBD1. This CDR3 is built from 14 residues. CDR3 DNA sequence: TGTGTCAGCACCCCAGGGGGCAACCCCGGGACGCAGTATTTT. This gives the protein CVSTPGGNPGTQYF.

In regard to this clonotype: A much bigger clone sits one base away, suggesting this may be a read error. The rearrangement links TRBV5-6 to TRBJ2-7; D is perhaps TRBD1 (5 bases). Germline values: CDR1 SGHDT, CDR2 YYEEEE. The CDR3 has 13 amino acids. Trimming removed 4 bases from V and 3 bases from J, with 11 bases in between. For the CDR3, the DNA is TGTGCCAGCAGCGCCAGGGCCCTCTACGAGCAGTACTTC. It is translated as CASSARALYEQYF.

This clonotype was seen a handful of times. A much more abundant neighbour one base away suggests this may be a read error. V is TRBV12-3 or TRBV12-4 and J is TRBJ2-1; D is perhaps TRBD2 (6 bases). The J call is doubtful: the DNA matches TRBJ2-7 better. The CDR3 has 14 residues. This CDR3 reads CASRPGLSYNEQYF. The CDR3 region has the DNA TGTGCCAGCAGACCGGGACTGTCCTACAATGAGCAGTACTTC.

CDR3 coding DNA: TGCAGCGTTGGCCCCCGTCTGCAAAACGCCTCCTACGAGCAGTACTTC. It is translated as CSVGPRLQNASYEQYF. The rearrangement uses TRBV29-1 and TRBJ2-7; D is unresolved. Germline CDR1 SQVTM, CDR2 ANQGSEA. The CDR3 totals 16 residues. V lost 4 bases to trimming and J lost 0 bases, with 19 bases between them.

Comment on this clonotype: With a much larger clone just one base away, this may be a read error. The J gene is TRBJ2-5, the V gene TRBV11-2; 8 nucleotides align to TRBD1. CDR3 length: 17 residues. The germline CDR1 and CDR2 sequences are SGHAT and FQNNGV. The CDR3 sequence is CASSYLSRGRVQEIQYF. The CDR3 coding sequence is TGTGCCAGCAGCTACCTGTCCAGGGGGCGGGTACAAGAGATCCAGTACTTC.

There are many counts of this clonotype. Here the CDR3 DNA reads TGTGCCAGCAGCTTATGGAGGGGCCGGGTGGAGACCCAGTACTTC. Its translation: CASSLWRGRVETQYF. The chain joins TRBV11-2 to TRBJ2-5; D may be TRBD2 (6 bases). Trimming stripped 2 bases from V and 5 bases from J, with 15 bases between. The CDR3 totals 15 residues. The germline V gene has CDR1 SGHAT and CDR2 FQNNGV.

This clonotype has a count of ten or more. V is TRBV18 and J is TRBJ2-3, with D perhaps matching TRBD1 (5 bases). Trimming took 10 bases from V and 2 from J, leaving 16 bases between them. The CDR3 sequence is 14 residues long. CDR1 is KGHSH, CDR2 LQKENI, per germline. This chain's CDR3 is CATQEGVPTDTQYF. The CDR3 DNA is TGTGCCACCCAAGAAGGGGTACCCACAGATACGCAGTATTTT.

The gene calls are TRBV5-5 and TRBJ1-1, with D uncertain. This CDR3 has 15 residues. CDR1 and CDR2 from the germline V gene are SGHKS and YYEKEE (reference sequence). Trimming took off 0 bases at V and 1 base at J, with 10 bases between the two ends. The CDR3 here is CASSLATTANTEAFF. Written as DNA, the CDR3 is TGTGCCAGCAGCTTGGCCACGACGGCGAACACTGAAGCTTTCTTT.

With respect to this clonotype: A much larger clonotype is one base distant, so this may be a read error. The CDR3 bases are TGTGCCATCAGGGAATCCGGGAGAGCGGGCTACACCTTC. This gives the protein CAIRESGRAGYTF. The rearrangement links TRBV10-3 to TRBJ1-2; D is unresolved. Trimming pared 6 bases from V and 8 bases from J, leaving 16 bases between. Germline V gives CDR1 ENHRY, CDR2 SYGVKD. This CDR3 contains 13 residues.

This clonotype was seen at least ten times. The genes are TRBV7-2 and TRBJ2-5; 8 positions agree with TRBD1. CDR1 and CDR2 from the germline V gene are SGHTA and FQGNSA. The CDR3 spans 14 residues. The V and J ends lost 1 base and 5 bases, in that order; junction bases with no gene match: 3. The CDR3 protein is CASSLDNRGETQYF. CDR3 coding DNA: TGTGCCAGCAGCTTAGACAACAGGGGGGAGACCCAGTACTTC.

In its sample, this clonotype was seen a few times. This chain connects TRBV6-1 to TRBJ2-3, with 9 bases lining up with TRBD1. The CDR3 is 17 residues long. The J segment lost 2 bases and the V segment lost 6 bases, leaving 12 bases of the junction unmatched. CDR1 is MNHNS, CDR2 SASEGT, per germline. CDR3 protein: CASREIKTGGLTDTQYF. The CDR3 bases are TGTGCCAGCAGAGAGATTAAAACAGGGGGCCTCACAGATACGCAGTATTTT.

This clonotype was observed a handful of times. V and J are TRBV5-6 and TRBJ2-5; D gene unclear. The V and J ends lost 5 bases and 3 bases respectively, with 11 bases between them. Germline V gene sequence: CDR1 SGHDT, CDR2 YYEEEE. The CDR3 has 13 amino acids. The CDR3 here is CASRSAPEETQYF. CDR3 nucleotide sequence: TGTGCCAGCAGATCAGCACCCGAAGAGACCCAGTACTTC.

The rearrangement uses TRBV12-3 or TRBV12-4 and TRBJ2-7, with 8 bases that match TRBD1. V was pared by 8 bases and J by 7 bases, with 16 bases of the junction left unmatched. This CDR3 contains 15 residues. The CDR3 nucleotides read TGTGCCAGCTGTCAACGGGACAGGAGTGACAATGAGCAGTACTTC. Translated: CASCQRDRSDNEQYF.

A word on this clonotype: This may stem from a read error, because a much larger clone lies one nucleotide away. The chain recombines TRBV7-9 with TRBJ2-3; 10 bases align to TRBD2. This CDR3 spans 16 amino acids. CDR1 and CDR2 (germline): SEHNR, FQNEAQ (reference sequence). The CDR3 DNA reads as TGTGCCAGCAGCTTAGCTAGCGGGGGGCCCACAGATACGCGGTATTTT. Residues: CASSLASGGPTDTRYF. Filled out from reference TRBV7-9 and TRBJ2-3, the complete variable domain reads DTGVSQNPRHKITKRGQNVTFRCDPISEHNRLYWYRQTLGQGPEFLTYFQNEAQLEKSRLLSDRFSAERPKGSFSTLEIQRTEQGDSAMYLCASSLASGGPTDTRYFGPGTRLTVL.

The chain joins TRBV20-1 to TRBJ2-3, with 10 nucleotides matching TRBD2. The CDR3 length is 14 residues. CDR1 is DFQATT and CDR2 is SNEGSKA in the germline V gene (reference sequence). J gave up 5 bases and V 6 bases, and 8 bases lay outside the gene matches. The CDR3 here is CSARSGGAKDTQYF. CDR3 in DNA: TGCAGTGCCCGGAGCGGGGGGGCTAAAGATACGCAGTATTTT.

Details on this clonotype: This may stem from a read error, because a much larger clone lies one nucleotide away. DNA for the CDR3: TGCGCCAGCAGCCATGTACGGACAGGGATGAATGAGCAGTTCTTC. The encoded protein is CASSHVRTGMNEQFF. This rearrangement joins TRBV4-3 to TRBJ2-1; the match to TRBD1 covers 8 bases. Germline-derived CDR1 and CDR2 are LGHNA and YSLEER. The CDR3 is 15 residues long. The J segment lost 7 bases and the V segment lost 3 bases, leaving 8 bases of the junction unmatched.

This clonotype has ten or more counts. The V and J genes are TRBV6-2 or TRBV6-3 and TRBJ2-3, with D tentatively TRBD1 or TRBD2 (6 bases each). The CDR3 runs to 18 residues. Germline CDR1 reads MNHEY; CDR2 reads SVGEGT. V lost 2 bases and J 2 bases, leaving 20 bases between the germline ends. The CDR3 sequence: CASSYKGGRPSNTDTQYF. CDR3 nucleotides: TGTGCCAGCAGTTACAAGGGGGGTCGACCATCCAACACAGATACGCAGTATTTT.

This clonotype was recorded a few times. This chain links TRBV12-3 or TRBV12-4 with TRBJ1-1; tentative D call: TRBD1 (5 bases). The CDR3 has 14 residues. V lost 2 bases and J 11 bases, leaving 18 bases between the germline ends. CDR3 sequence reads: CASSLLGLHLSAFF. CDR3 DNA: TGTGCCAGCAGTTTACTGGGACTTCATCTATCGGCTTTCTTT.

The chain links TRBV2 to TRBJ2-2; TRBD2 is a possible D gene (5 bases). CDR1 SNHLY and CDR2 FYNNEI come from the germline V gene. The CDR3 has 17 amino acids. V was clipped by 7 bases and J by 4 bases, with 22 bases between them. The DNA for the CDR3 is TGTGCCAGCACTTCTACTCCGGGGTCCTGGAGCACCGGGGAGCTGTTTTTT. It codes for CASTSTPGSWSTGELFF.

Many counts were recorded for this clonotype. CDR3 sequence: CASSPRGGAVIYEQYF. The DNA of the CDR3 is TGTGCCAGCAGCCCTCGTGGGGGAGCGGTGATATACGAGCAGTACTTC. This rearrangement joins TRBV7-2 to TRBJ2-7; D possibly uses TRBD1 or TRBD2 (5 bases each). Germline loops: CDR1 SGHTA, CDR2 FQGNSA. This CDR3 spans 16 amino acids. V was clipped by 5 bases and J by 4 bases, with 21 bases between them.

This clonotype came up many times. The chain uses TRBV6-2 or TRBV6-3 and TRBJ2-3; TRBD2 agrees at 11 bases. Trimming took 6 bases from V and 0 from J; bases not matched to a gene: 5. This CDR3 is built from 16 residues. Germline CDR1 reads MNHEY; CDR2 reads SVGEGT. The CDR3 DNA reads as TGTGCCAGCAGCATCGGACTAGCGGGTAGCACAGATACGCAGTATTTT. Protein: CASSIGLAGSTDTQYF.

This clonotype was seen repeatedly, ten times or more. The chain uses TRBV6-1 and TRBJ2-1; TRBD1 agrees at 9 bases. There are 15 residues in the CDR3. From germline, CDR1 is MNHNS and CDR2 SASEGT. V was clipped by 8 bases and J by 10 bases; unmatched bases: 15. The CDR3: CASLYGTGLSGEQFF. DNA for the CDR3: TGTGCCAGCCTATACGGGACAGGGTTATCAGGAGAGCAGTTCTTC.

This clonotype was found many times. This chain links TRBV4-3 with TRBJ2-1; tentatively, D is TRBD2 (5 bases). Germline-derived CDR1 and CDR2 are LGHNA and YSLEER. The CDR3 has 16 amino acids. Trimming stripped 0 bases from V and 3 bases from J, with 12 bases between. Here the CDR3 reads CASSQEGRSGYNEQFF. The CDR3 coding sequence is TGCGCCAGCAGCCAAGAGGGCAGGAGCGGCTACAATGAGCAGTTCTTC.

This clonotype was recorded at least ten times. The J gene is TRBJ2-5, the V gene TRBV6-2 or TRBV6-3; D could derive from TRBD1 or TRBD2 (5 bases each). The CDR3 extends over 13 amino acids. The V and J ends lost 8 bases and 3 bases respectively, with 13 bases between them. Germline lookup yields CDR1 MNHEY and CDR2 SVGEGT. The CDR3 sequence is CASSGVGEETQYF. In DNA form, the CDR3 reads TGTGCCAGCTCCGGAGTGGGGGAAGAGACCCAGTACTTC.